This TCR beta chain was recovered during a study of T-cell memory formation after mild COVID-19. MiXCR, applied by TCRdb to the 5' RACE reads, yields one record per CDR3 protein. The table lists hundreds of thousands of distinct CDR3 sequences, roughly 15% of them singletons. Trimming took 3 bases from V and 5 from J, leaving 15 bases between them. The CDR3 sequence is 15 residues long. From germline, CDR1 is SGHRS and CDR2 YFSETQ. Study-level results: While clones contracting from day 15 to 85 were balanced between CD4 and CD8, later expanders leaned CD4+. Largely, contracting CD4+ clones fell within CM and EM, and contracting CD8+ clones within EMRA.

As for this clonotype: Its specificity is unknown.

The chain combines TRBV5-1 with TRBJ2-1; possibly TRBD2 for D (6 bases). Sequences were obtained from PBMCs or a T cell subset sorted from them (not recorded which). This clonotype was obtained from a man in his late teens or twenties who had mild COVID-19 (a few samples of this study predate the infection). Cell type and time point are not known. The CDR3 is CASSYTSTGDNEQFF. Here the CDR3 DNA reads TGCGCCAGCAGCTACACTAGCACCGGCGACAATGAGCAGTTCTTC.